This entry describes one T cell receptor beta chain. The antigen it binds to is not known. Qualities for individual bases were not recorded, and no much larger clone is one base off. TCRbeta CDR3 regions were amplified from genomic DNA by means of the immunoSEQ Assay, a bias-controlled multiplex PCR. On the authors' methods: Within the assay, amplification of reference gene primers was used to estimate how many nucleated cells each sample contained. To quantify the absolute abundance of each unique TCRbeta CDR3 rearrangement, sequence reads were collapsed and filtered. For each sample, productive Simpson clonality was calculated as the square root of Simpson's diversity index across productive rearrangements. This immuneACCESS table, as held by TCRdb, lists in-frame sequences with V and J called but not all clones. Of the missing ones, under half trace to an unresolved V gene in checked studies; the others have no known cause. Clone size and the V and J calls come from that table; the DNA yielded D and trimming. The sample table contains about 90,000 clones; only one count was recorded for 90% to 95% of them. About 1.8% of the sample belongs to the ten largest clones.

The collaborating institutions used their own protocols to collect whole blood in K2EDTA tubes. Collaborator samples were shipped for TCRbeta analysis as frozen whole blood, isolated PBMCs, or DNA extracted from either sample type. The data belong to a study of blood T cell repertoires in COVID-19 (dated by TCRdb to about 2020). Context from the whole study: Samples from collaborators originated in the United States, Italy and Spain and spanned both the acute and convalescent phases of COVID-19. HLA class I and class II types, where available, came from metadata supplied by the sample provider rather than from assay-based typing. Samples were obtained from the ongoing ImmuneRACE study (first 160 participants) and from 1,200 or so subjects provided by 6 global collaborators. The prospective study material was composed of cDNA or gDNA derived from T cells, B-cell-depleted T cells, or PBMCs. A de-identified subject ID, COVID-19 status, age in years and sex were almost always included in the sample metadata. The dataset comprised deeply sampled blood TCRbeta repertoires from subjects exposed to, actively infected with, or recovered from COVID-19. The repertoires were released in a freely available public database intended as a resource for research on the immune response to SARS-CoV-2.

What the study reported, not specific to this receptor: Clinical and demographic metadata were provided uncurated, with the amount varying by source and participant.

The TCR originated in a human donor with active COVID-19. The donor label of this sample is uncertain. Material: peripheral blood.

CDR3 loop: CASRSQGLGNQPQHF. Read as DNA, the sequence is TGTGCCAGTAGATCTCAGGGGTTAGGGAATCAGCCCCAGCATTTT. The rearranged chain carries TRBV19 and TRBJ1-5; a tentative D match to TRBD1 spans 6 bases. A distance of 16 bases separates the germline ends of V and J, which lose 6 bases and 4 bases respectively. The germline V gene (reference sequence) specifies LNHDA as CDR1 and SQIVND as CDR2. Counted from cysteine to phenylalanine, this CDR3 has 15 amino acids. Only CDR3 DNA is held: 45 bases, read in frame from base 1.